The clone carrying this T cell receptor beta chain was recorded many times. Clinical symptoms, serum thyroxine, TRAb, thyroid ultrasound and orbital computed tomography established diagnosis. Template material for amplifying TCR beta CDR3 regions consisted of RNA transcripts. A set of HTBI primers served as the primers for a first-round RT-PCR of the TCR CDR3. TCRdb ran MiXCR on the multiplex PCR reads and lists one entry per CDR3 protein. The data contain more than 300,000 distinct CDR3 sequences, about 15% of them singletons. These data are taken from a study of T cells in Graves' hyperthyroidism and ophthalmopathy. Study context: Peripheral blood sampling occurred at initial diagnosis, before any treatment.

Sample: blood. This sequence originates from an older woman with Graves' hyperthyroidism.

The CDR3 reads CATRTAPLAGWSYEQYF. CDR3 DNA sequence: TGTGCCACCCGGACAGCACCTCTAGCGGGATGGAGCTACGAGCAGTACTTC. V usage is TRBV28 and J usage is TRBJ2-7; 9 bases agree with TRBD2. CDR1 and CDR2 from the germline V gene are MDHEN and SYDVKM. CDR3 length equals 17 residues. V shed 10 bases and J 3 bases; nucleotides not matched to a gene: 19.